This T cell receptor (beta chain) was observed in a study of cytomegalovirus exposure and HLA in healthy donors. The PCR was carried out with 60 Vbeta primers and 13 Jbeta primers. The table came from immunoSEQ multiplex PCR; TCRdb's copy has only in-frame clones and leaves some out. Of about 110,000 clones listed, approximately 80% are singletons. At the time of sampling, donors were nominally healthy, though unrecorded immune exposures were likely. Study-wide results and limits: A likely sequencing artifact accounted for one observed cluster of highly shared sequence variants.

Germline trimming cut 1 base from V and 3 bases from J; bases unmatched to any gene: 5. Germline V lookup: CDR1 SGHVS, CDR2 FQNEAQ. This CDR3 is 15 amino acids long. In its sample, this clone was seen once. Antigen specificity is unknown. The sample contains more than one DNA sequence encoding this CDR3. This clonotype originated in a female donor in good health and CMV-seropositive. Input material: PBMCs. The chain has TRBV7-8 and TRBJ2-5; TRBD1 matches at 7 bases. The CDR3 sequence: CASSLGWGQKETQYF. CDR3 coding DNA: TGTGCCAGCAGCTTAGGGTGGGGACAGAAAGAGACCCAGTACTTC.